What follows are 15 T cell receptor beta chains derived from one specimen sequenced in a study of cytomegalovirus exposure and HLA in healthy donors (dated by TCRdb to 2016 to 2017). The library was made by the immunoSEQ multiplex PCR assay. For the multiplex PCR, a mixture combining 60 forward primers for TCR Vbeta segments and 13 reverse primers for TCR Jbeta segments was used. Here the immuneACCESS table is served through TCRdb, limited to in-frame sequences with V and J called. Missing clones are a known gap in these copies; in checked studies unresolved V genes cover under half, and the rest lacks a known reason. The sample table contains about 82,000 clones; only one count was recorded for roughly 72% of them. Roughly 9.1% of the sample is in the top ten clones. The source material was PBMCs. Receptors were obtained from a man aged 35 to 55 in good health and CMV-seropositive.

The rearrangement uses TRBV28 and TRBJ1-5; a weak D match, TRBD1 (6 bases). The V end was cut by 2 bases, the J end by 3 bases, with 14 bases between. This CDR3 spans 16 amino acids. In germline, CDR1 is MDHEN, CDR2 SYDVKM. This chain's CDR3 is CASSLGPGEDNQPQHF. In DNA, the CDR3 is TGTGCCAGCAGTTTAGGCCCAGGGGAAGACAATCAGCCCCAGCATTTT.

The CDR3 reads CASSTDRGGEQYF. In DNA form, the CDR3 reads TGTGCCAGCAGCACGGACAGGGGCGGCGAGCAGTACTTC. V gene TRBV7-8 combines with J gene TRBJ2-7; 9 positions agree with TRBD1. The CDR3 runs 13 residues. CDR1 is SGHVS and CDR2 is FQNEAQ in the germline V gene. Trimming took 5 bases from V and 6 from J; bases not matched to a gene: 5.

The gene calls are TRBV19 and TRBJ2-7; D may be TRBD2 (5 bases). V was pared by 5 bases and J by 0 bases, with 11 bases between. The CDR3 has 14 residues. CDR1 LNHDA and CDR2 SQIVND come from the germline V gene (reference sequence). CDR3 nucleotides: TGTGCCAGTAGTGATGGACTGGCCTCCTACGAGCAGTACTTC. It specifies CASSDGLASYEQYF.

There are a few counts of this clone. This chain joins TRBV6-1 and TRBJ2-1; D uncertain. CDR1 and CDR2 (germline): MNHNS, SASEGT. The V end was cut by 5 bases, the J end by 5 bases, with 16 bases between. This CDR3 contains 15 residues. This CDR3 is CASSPLGRLNNEQFF. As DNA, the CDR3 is TGTGCCAGCAGTCCCCTTGGGCGTCTTAACAATGAGCAGTTCTTC.

The CDR3 nucleotides read TGTGCCTGGAGGACGGGACAGGGCTATGGCTACACCTTC. Its protein is CAWRTGQGYGYTF. The chain uses TRBV30 and TRBJ1-2; 9 bases fit TRBD1. The CDR3 runs to 13 residues. Germline V CDR1 and CDR2: GTSNPN, SVGIG (reference sequence). After removal of 3 bases from V and 4 bases from J, the junction contained 3 bases not matched to a gene.

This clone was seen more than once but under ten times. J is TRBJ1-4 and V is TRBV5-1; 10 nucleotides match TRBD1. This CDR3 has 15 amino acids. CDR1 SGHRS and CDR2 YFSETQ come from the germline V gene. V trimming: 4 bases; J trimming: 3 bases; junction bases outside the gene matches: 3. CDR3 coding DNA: TGCGCCAGCAGCACGGGGACAGGGGCTAATGAAAAACTGTTTTTT. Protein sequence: CASSTGTGANEKLFF.

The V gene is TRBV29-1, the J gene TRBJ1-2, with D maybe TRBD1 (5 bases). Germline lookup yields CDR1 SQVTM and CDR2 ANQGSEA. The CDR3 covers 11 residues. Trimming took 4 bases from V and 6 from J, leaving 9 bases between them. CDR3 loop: CSVGRQNGYTF. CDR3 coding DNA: TGCAGCGTTGGCAGACAGAATGGCTACACCTTC.

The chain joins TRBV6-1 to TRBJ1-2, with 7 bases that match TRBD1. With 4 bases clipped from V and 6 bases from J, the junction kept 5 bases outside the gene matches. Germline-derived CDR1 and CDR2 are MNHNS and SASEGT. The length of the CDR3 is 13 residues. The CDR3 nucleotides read TGTGCCAGCAGTGGACAGGGAAACGATGGCTACACCTTC. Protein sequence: CASSGQGNDGYTF.

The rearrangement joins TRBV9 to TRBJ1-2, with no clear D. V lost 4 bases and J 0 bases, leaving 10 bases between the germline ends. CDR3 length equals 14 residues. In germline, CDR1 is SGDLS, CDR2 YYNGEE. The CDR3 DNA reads TGTGCCAGCAGCCCTCGAACACCTAACTATGGCTACACCTTC. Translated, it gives CASSPRTPNYGYTF.

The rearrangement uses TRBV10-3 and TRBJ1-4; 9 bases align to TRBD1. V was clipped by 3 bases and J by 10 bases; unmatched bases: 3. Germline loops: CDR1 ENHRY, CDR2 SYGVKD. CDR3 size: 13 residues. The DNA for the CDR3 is TGTGCCATCAGTGACCCGGGACAGGGAAAACTGTTTTTT. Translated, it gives CAISDPGQGKLFF.

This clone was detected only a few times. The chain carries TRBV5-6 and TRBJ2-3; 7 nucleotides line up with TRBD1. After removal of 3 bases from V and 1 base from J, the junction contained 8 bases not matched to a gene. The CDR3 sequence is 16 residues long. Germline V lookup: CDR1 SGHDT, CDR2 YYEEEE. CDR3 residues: CASSSQGYWGTDTQYF. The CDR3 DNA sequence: TGTGCCAGCAGCTCACAGGGGTATTGGGGCACAGATACGCAGTATTTT.

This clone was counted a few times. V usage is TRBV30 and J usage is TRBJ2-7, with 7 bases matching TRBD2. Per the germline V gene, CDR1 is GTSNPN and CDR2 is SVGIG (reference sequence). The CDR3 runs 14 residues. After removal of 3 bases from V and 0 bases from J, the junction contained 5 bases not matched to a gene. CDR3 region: CAWSRGGSSYEQYF. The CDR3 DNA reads TGTGCCTGGAGCCGGGGAGGGAGCTCCTACGAGCAGTACTTC.

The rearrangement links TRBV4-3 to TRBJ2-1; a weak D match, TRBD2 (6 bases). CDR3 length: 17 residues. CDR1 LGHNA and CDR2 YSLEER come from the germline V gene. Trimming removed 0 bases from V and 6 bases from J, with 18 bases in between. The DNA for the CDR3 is TGCGCCAGCAGCCAAGATCTGGCCGGTCGGGGAGGCAATGAGCAGTTCTTC. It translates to CASSQDLAGRGGNEQFF.

The CDR3 protein is CASRRTSSATNEKLFF. The CDR3, as DNA: TGTGCCAGCAGAAGGACATCTAGTGCAACTAATGAAAAACTGTTTTTT. The rearrangement links TRBV6-6 to TRBJ1-4; the D gene is possibly TRBD1 (5 bases). The germline V gene encodes CDR1 MNHNY and CDR2 SVGAGI (reference sequence). CDR3 size: 16 residues. Trimming removed 6 bases at V and 0 bases at J, with 14 bases between.

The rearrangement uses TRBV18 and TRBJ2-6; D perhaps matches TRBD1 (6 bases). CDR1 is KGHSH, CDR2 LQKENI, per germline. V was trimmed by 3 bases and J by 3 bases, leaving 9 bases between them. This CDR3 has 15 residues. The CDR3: CASSPEGDGANVLTF. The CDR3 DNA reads TGTGCCAGCTCACCTGAGGGGGATGGGGCCAACGTCCTGACTTTC.